The 21 T cell receptor beta chains presented below share a single source sample, sequenced in a study of T-cell reconstitution after alpha-beta-depleted transplantation in children. Library preparation (for TCRbeta) was performed with unique molecular identifiers. TCRdb re-called the PCR reads through MiXCR, storing one row per CDR3 protein. The data hold nearly 550,000 distinct CDR3 sequences, with around 20% observed a single time. The sequencing used PBMCs from the stem cell graft donor, collected from the stem cell graft. The receptors here all came from a human donor who donated a stem cell graft to a child with acute lymphoblastic leukemia.

The rearrangement links TRBV3-1 to TRBJ2-2; 8 bases fit TRBD1. Looked up from germline, CDR1 is LGHDT and CDR2 is YNNKEL (reference sequence). The CDR3 loop spans 13 amino acids. The ends lost 6 bases at V and 15 bases at J; junction bases unmatched: 12. The DNA for the CDR3 is TGTGCCAGCAGAGGAAGCAGGGGGCTCTTTTTGTTTTTT. Translation: CASRGSRGLFLFF.

This clonotype was counted ten times or more. The V call is TRBV5-1, the J call TRBJ2-1; 13 nucleotides line up with TRBD2. This CDR3 has 16 residues. V was pared by 4 bases and J by 12 bases, with 13 bases of the junction left unmatched. Germline CDR1 is SGHRS and CDR2 is YFSETQ. The CDR3 DNA reads TGCGCCAGCAGCCCGGTACCGGGACTAGCGGGAACCGGGCAGTTCTTC. Translated: CASSPVPGLAGTGQFF.

The gene calls are TRBV18 and TRBJ1-5; D gene unclear. V lost 6 bases and J lost 5, with 8 bases in between. This CDR3 contains 12 residues. Germline CDR1 reads KGHSH; CDR2 reads LQKENI. Here the CDR3 reads CASSPADQPQHF. CDR3 nucleotide sequence: TGTGCCAGCTCGCCCGCGGATCAGCCCCAGCATTTT. The whole variable domain, remainder taken from reference TRBV18 and TRBJ1-5, is NAGVMQNPRHLVRRRGQEARLRCSPMKGHSHVYWYRQLPEEGLKFMVYLQKENIIDESGMPKERFSAEFPKEGPSILRIQQVVRGDSAAYFCASSPADQPQHFGDGTRLSIL.

This clonotype was found a few times. The gene calls are TRBV27 and TRBJ2-3; 12 nucleotides line up with TRBD2. V lost 5 bases to trimming and J lost 4 bases; unmatched junction nucleotides: 10. The V gene's germline CDR1 is MNHEY and CDR2 SMNVEV (reference sequence). CDR3 length equals 17 residues. CDR3 in DNA: TGTGCCAGCAGTCCTGTCAGACTAGCGGGAGTGGCAGATACGCAGTATTTT. Its protein product is CASSPVRLAGVADTQYF.

This clonotype has more than one count but fewer than ten. The chain has TRBV12-3 or TRBV12-4 and TRBJ2-3; unclear D gene. Trimming cost V 5 bases and J 0 bases, with 12 bases left between them. This CDR3 region has 15 residues. This CDR3 reads CASSPNPVSTDTQYF. CDR3 sequence (DNA): TGTGCCAGCAGTCCCAACCCCGTTAGCACAGATACGCAGTATTTT.

The rearrangement joins TRBV3-1 to TRBJ1-1, with D tentatively TRBD1 (6 bases). Per the germline V gene, CDR1 is LGHDT and CDR2 is YNNKEL (reference sequence). V was clipped by 3 bases and J by 4 bases, with 9 bases between them. The CDR3 runs 13 residues. This chain's CDR3 is CASSHGGRTEAFF. The CDR3 DNA reads as TGTGCCAGCAGCCACGGGGGCCGCACTGAAGCTTTCTTT.

V gene TRBV5-1 combines with J gene TRBJ1-2; possible D gene TRBD1, 5 bases. CDR3 size: 12 residues. The germline V gene encodes CDR1 SGHRS and CDR2 YFSETQ. Trimming removed 7 bases at V and 4 bases at J, with 11 bases between. CDR3 loop: CASRTGIYGYTF. The CDR3 nucleotides read TGCGCCAGCCGTACAGGCATCTATGGCTACACCTTC.

This clonotype was counted a few times. The chain uses TRBV7-2 and TRBJ2-2; D tentatively fits TRBD1 or TRBD2 (6 bases each). CDR3 length: 16 residues. Germline loops: CDR1 SGHTA, CDR2 FQGNSA. V lost 5 bases, J lost 6 bases, and 19 bases lay in between. The CDR3 DNA sequence: TGTGCCAGCAGCCGACCGGGGGCGCGATCCTCCGGGGAGCTGTTTTTT. It specifies CASSRPGARSSGELFF.

The chain couples TRBV9 to TRBJ2-7; 11 bases align to TRBD2. The J segment lost 5 bases and the V segment lost 2 bases, leaving 6 bases of the junction unmatched. Per germline, CDR1 SGDLS and CDR2 YYNGEE. This CDR3 is built from 15 residues. The CDR3 bases are TGTGCCAGCAGCGTTAGCGGGAGGGCCGTGGACGAGCAGTACTTC. The encoded protein is CASSVSGRAVDEQYF. Based on the CDR3 plus reference TRBV9 and TRBJ2-7, the full variable domain is DSGVTQTPKHLITATGQRVTLRCSPRSGDLSVYWYQQSLDQGLQFLIQYYNGEERAKGNILERFSAQQFPDLHSELNLSSLELGDSALYFCASSVSGRAVDEQYFGPGTRLTVT.

In regard to this clonotype: Given a much more abundant clone one base away, this may be a read error. The rearrangement links TRBV12-3 or TRBV12-4 to TRBJ2-7; a weak D match, TRBD2 (6 bases). The CDR3 consists of 13 residues. Trimming pared 6 bases from V and 3 bases from J, leaving 12 bases between. Written as DNA, the CDR3 is TGTGCCAGCAGCCCGGGAGAGGGCTACGAGCAGTACTTC. Translated, it gives CASSPGEGYEQYF.

The chain uses TRBV12-3 or TRBV12-4 and TRBJ1-1; D not resolved. V lost 4 bases, J lost 0 bases, and 6 bases lay in between. The CDR3 covers 13 residues. CDR3 in amino acids: CASSSHMNTEAFF. CDR3 in DNA: TGTGCCAGCAGTTCACACATGAACACTGAAGCTTTCTTT.

In DNA, the CDR3 is TGTGCCAGCAGTGCCGGGCCAGGGGGAGAGACAGATACGCAGTATTTT. It codes for CASSAGPGGETDTQYF. The J gene is TRBJ2-3, the V gene TRBV6-4, with 7 bases matching TRBD1. The CDR3 is 16 amino acids. The V gene's germline CDR1 is MRHNA and CDR2 SNTAGT. After removal of 4 bases from V and 3 bases from J, the junction contained 10 bases not matched to a gene.

This clonotype appeared a few times. The V call is TRBV3-1, the J call TRBJ2-3; D gene unclear. In germline, CDR1 is LGHDT, CDR2 YNNKEL (reference sequence). This CDR3 comprises 16 residues. V gave up 0 bases and J gave up 0 bases, with 10 bases separating them. CDR3 sequence reads: CASSQDPAPSTDTQYF. The CDR3 DNA reads as TGTGCCAGCAGCCAAGACCCAGCGCCCAGCACAGATACGCAGTATTTT.

The CDR3: CASSREYSNYGYTF. CDR3 nucleotide sequence: TGTGCCAGCAGCCGGGAGTATTCTAACTATGGCTACACCTTC. The chain is built from TRBV16 and TRBJ1-2; D uncertain. This CDR3 has 14 amino acids. V lost 4 bases to trimming and J lost 0 bases, with 9 bases between them. Germline V gives CDR1 KGHSY, CDR2 FQNENV. Full variable domain (missing parts from reference TRBV16 and TRBJ1-2): GEEVAQTPKHLVRGEGQKAKLYCAPIKGHSYVFWYQQVLKNEFKFLISFQNENVFDETGMPKERFSAKCLPNSPCSLEIQATKLEDSAVYFCASSREYSNYGYTFGSGTRLTVV.

This chain connects TRBV29-1 to TRBJ2-1; tentative D call: TRBD1 (6 bases). Per germline, CDR1 SQVTM and CDR2 ANQGSEA. This CDR3 region has 16 residues. The V end lost 0 bases, the J end lost 4 bases, and 16 bases lay between the germline ends. The CDR3: CSVEDAEGVRYNEQFF. DNA for the CDR3: TGCAGCGTTGAAGATGCTGAGGGGGTTCGATACAATGAGCAGTTCTTC.

The rearrangement joins TRBV11-3 to TRBJ1-2; D gene uncertain. Germline V gives CDR1 SGHNT, CDR2 YENEEA. This CDR3 contains 15 residues. Trimming pared 5 bases from V and 2 bases from J, leaving 15 bases between. CDR3 residues: CASSTPKTVNYGYTF. The CDR3 region has the DNA TGTGCCAGCAGCACCCCTAAGACGGTGAACTATGGCTACACCTTC.

This clonotype was found a few times. The chain is built from TRBV5-1 and TRBJ2-1; 9 bases map to TRBD2. Losses at the gene ends were 0 bases for V and 1 base for J; bases not matched to a gene: 8. The CDR3 sequence is 18 residues long. In germline, CDR1 is SGHRS, CDR2 YFSETQ. The CDR3 protein is CASSLEGSGRISYNEQFF. The CDR3 DNA reads as TGCGCCAGCAGCTTGGAGGGTAGCGGGAGAATATCCTACAATGAGCAGTTCTTC.

The chain couples TRBV5-1 to TRBJ2-1, with D unresolved. CDR3 length equals 13 residues. V was trimmed by 1 base and J by 3 bases, leaving 5 bases between them. CDR1 is SGHRS, CDR2 YFSETQ, per germline. CDR3 nucleotides: TGCGCCAGCAGCTTGCAAGACTACAATGAGCAGTTCTTC. It is translated as CASSLQDYNEQFF.

This clonotype showed up many times. The chain combines TRBV9 with TRBJ2-2, with TRBD2 matching over 10 bases. This CDR3 contains 16 residues. Per the germline V gene, CDR1 is SGDLS and CDR2 is YYNGEE. With V trimmed by 0 bases and J by 6 bases, 5 bases remained unmatched. DNA of the CDR3: TGTGCCAGCAGCGTAGCTAATCTAGCGGGAGCCGGGGAGCTGTTTTTT. Translation: CASSVANLAGAGELFF.

There are a few counts of this clonotype. CDR3 loop: CASSELGDLYEQYF. CDR3 DNA: TGTGCCAGCAGTGAATTAGGGGACCTCTACGAGCAGTACTTC. The J gene is TRBJ2-7, the V gene TRBV6-1; the D gene could be TRBD1 or TRBD2 (5 bases each). This CDR3 has 14 residues. Germline V gene data show CDR1 as MNHNS and CDR2 as SASEGT. V dropped 2 bases and J dropped 3 bases, with 11 bases sitting between them.

The chain is built from TRBV20-1 and TRBJ2-5; tentatively, D is TRBD2 (5 bases). The germline CDR1 and CDR2 sequences are DFQATT and SNEGSKA (reference sequence). This CDR3 spans 14 amino acids. V was shortened by 2 bases and J by 3 bases, with 13 bases between the two germline ends. CDR3 sequence reads: CSARRESKKETQYF. The DNA for the CDR3 is TGCAGTGCTAGAAGGGAGTCAAAAAAAGAGACCCAGTACTTC.